The clone carrying this T cell receptor (beta chain) was observed at least ten times. Antigen specificity is unknown. TCRdb re-derived calls from the 5' RACE reads in MiXCR, one entry per CDR3 protein. The sample lists about 66,000 distinct CDR3 sequences; around 3.7% were seen once. The record originates from a study of neurological immune-mediated disorders. Study-level points and caveats: Neither clinical nor MRI features showed any association with the multiple sclerosis repertoire cluster, and the authors stated that larger cohorts are needed.

V was clipped by 3 bases and J by 4 bases, with 9 bases between them. The length of the CDR3 is 13 residues. CDR1 and CDR2 from the germline V gene are SGHRS and YFSETQ. Sequenced input: PBMCs. V is TRBV5-1 and J is TRBJ2-3, with D maybe TRBD1 (5 bases). The clonotype comes from a man aged 35-49 years with multiple sclerosis. DNA of the CDR3: TGCGCCAGCAGCTCGGCAGGGTCAGATACGCAGTATTTT. This translates into CASSSAGSDTQYF.